The following is a T cell receptor beta chain sequence with its context. The data were obtained in a study of T cells in tuberculosis. The germline gives CDR1 LNHDA, CDR2 SQIVND (reference sequence). The CDR3 runs to 14 residues. V lost 6 bases and J 1 base, leaving 12 bases between the germline ends. Time point described: new active TB diagnosis, blood taken before or within 7 days of starting treatment. This table comes from immunoSEQ multiplex PCR, and its TCRdb copy is limited to in-frame clones, with some not included. Of about 22,000 clones in the sample, about 85% are singletons; the top ten hold under 15%.

The TCR comes from an adult with tuberculosis. V gene TRBV19 combines with J gene TRBJ1-1; D gene uncertain. Sequencing used PBMCs, obtained at tuberculosis diagnosis. In DNA form, the CDR3 reads TGTGCCAGTAGATATCCGGGTGCGAACACTGAAGCTTTCTTT. It specifies CASRYPGANTEAFF. Full variable domain (missing parts from reference TRBV19 and TRBJ1-1): DGGITQSPKYLFRKEGQNVTLSCEQNLNHDAMYWYRQDPGQGLRLIYYSQIVNDFQKGDIAEGYSVSREKKESFPLTVTSAQKNPTAFYLCASRYPGANTEAFFGQGTRLTVV.